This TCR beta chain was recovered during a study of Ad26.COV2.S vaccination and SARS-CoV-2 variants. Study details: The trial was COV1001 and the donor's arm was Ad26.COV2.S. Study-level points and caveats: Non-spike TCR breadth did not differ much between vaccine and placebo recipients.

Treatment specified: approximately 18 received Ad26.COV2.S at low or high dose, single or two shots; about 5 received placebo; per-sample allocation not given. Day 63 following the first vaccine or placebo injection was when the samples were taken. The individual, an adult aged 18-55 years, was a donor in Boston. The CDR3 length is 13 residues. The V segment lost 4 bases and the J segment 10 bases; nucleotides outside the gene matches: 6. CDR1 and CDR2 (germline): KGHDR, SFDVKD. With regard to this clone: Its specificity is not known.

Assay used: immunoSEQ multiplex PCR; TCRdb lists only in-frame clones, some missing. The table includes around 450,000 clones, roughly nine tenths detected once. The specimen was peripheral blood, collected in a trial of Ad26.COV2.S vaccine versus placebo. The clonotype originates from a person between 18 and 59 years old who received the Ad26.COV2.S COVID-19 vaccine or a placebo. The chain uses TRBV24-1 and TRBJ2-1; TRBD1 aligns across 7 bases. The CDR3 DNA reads TGTGCCACCAGTGAGCATGACAGGGACGAGCAGTTCTTC. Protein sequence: CATSEHDRDEQFF.